These T cell receptor beta chains were read from a single sample in a study of shared clonotypes between healthy human individuals. Libraries were prepared by immunoSEQ multiplex PCR; TCRdb keeps only in-frame clonotypes and omits some of them. The table shows some 580,000 clones, with less than 98% occurring only once. The sample taken for sequencing was naive CD4+ T cells sorted from blood. The receptors were gathered from a woman in her thirties in good health. Both conserved end residues are part of each CDR3. A D gene is named only where the DNA matches it firmly. Part of the rows lack a size; the others show once, few, many or a class for expanded clones.

clone size	V gene	D gene	J gene	CDR3 protein	CDR3 DNA
-	TRBV30	-	TRBJ2-1	CAYDGANNEQFF	TGTGCCTATGATGGCGCGAACAATGAGCAGTTCTTC
-	TRBV6-1	TRBD1	TRBJ1-4	CASKRGPEEKLFF	TGTGCCAGCAAGAGGGGGCCAGAGGAAAAACTGTTTTTT
-	TRBV11-2	-	TRBJ1-3	CASSFSGNTIYF	TGTGCCAGCAGCTTCTCTGGAAACACCATATATTTT
-	TRBV9	TRBD1	TRBJ2-5	CASSAGTGAPQETQYF	TGTGCCAGCAGCGCAGGGACAGGGGCTCCCCAAGAGACCCAGTACTTC
-	TRBV2	TRBD2	TRBJ2-1	CASNSFSAGGYNEQFF	TGTGCCAGCAACTCCTTCTCAGCGGGAGGGTACAATGAGCAGTTCTTC
-	TRBV11-2	TRBD2	TRBJ2-7	CASSQQTSGSDKYEQYF	TGTGCCAGCAGCCAACAAACTAGCGGGAGTGATAAGTACGAGCAGTACTTC
few	TRBV2	-	TRBJ1-4	CASKKMVQGTEKLFF	TGTGCCAGCAAGAAGATGGTACAGGGTACTGAAAAACTGTTTTTT
-	TRBV18	-	TRBJ2-2	CASSQAGDTGELFF	TGTGCCAGCTCACAGGCAGGGGACACCGGGGAGCTGTTTTTT
-	TRBV28	-	TRBJ2-2	CASSFVGSGELFF	TGTGCCAGCAGTTTTGTGGGTTCCGGGGAGCTGTTTTTT
-	TRBV18	TRBD2	TRBJ2-1	CASSPTSGRAGEQFF	TGTGCCAGCTCACCCACTAGCGGGAGGGCTGGTGAGCAGTTCTTC
-	TRBV18	-	TRBJ2-1	CASSPVERVGQFF	TGTGCCAGCTCACCGGTCGAGAGGGTGGGGCAGTTCTTC
-	TRBV2	-	TRBJ1-4	CATGDEKLFF	TGTGCCACAGGGGATGAAAAACTGTTTTTT
-	TRBV28	TRBD2	TRBJ2-5	CASSLGGRGRVETQYF	TGTGCCAGCAGTTTGGGTGGGAGGGGAAGGGTAGAGACCCAGTACTTC
-	TRBV7-3	TRBD2	TRBJ2-1	CASSSGLESNNEQFF	TGTGCCAGCAGCTCGGGACTAGAGTCTAACAATGAGCAGTTCTTC
-	TRBV5-4	-	TRBJ2-7	CASSFGAGLSYEQYF	TGTGCCAGCAGCTTTGGGGCAGGGCTCTCCTACGAGCAGTACTTC
-	TRBV6-5	-	TRBJ1-4	CASSGRNEKLFF	TGTGCCAGCAGCGGACGGAATGAAAAACTGTTTTTT
once	TRBV5-1	-	TRBJ2-7	CASSLSDISYEQYF	TGCGCCAGCAGCTTGTCGGACATCTCCTACGAGCAGTACTTC
-	TRBV7-3	-	TRBJ1-5	CASSLGGGQPQHF	TGTGCCAGCAGCTTAGGGGGTGGTCAGCCCCAGCATTTT
-	TRBV4-1	TRBD2	TRBJ2-3	CASSQGLAGTDTQYF	TGCGCCAGCAGCCAGGGACTAGCGGGCACAGATACGCAGTATTTT
-	TRBV27	-	TRBJ1-5	CASSLLSRAGQPQHF	TGTGCCAGCAGTTTACTGTCCCGGGCGGGCCAGCCCCAGCATTTT
-	TRBV6-1	TRBD1	TRBJ1-1	CASSGGTGGRDEAFF	TGTGCCAGCAGCGGCGGGACAGGCGGAAGAGATGAAGCTTTCTTT
-	TRBV29-1	-	TRBJ2-1	CSYSGPYNEQFF	TGCAGCTACTCGGGACCCTACAATGAGCAGTTCTTC
-	TRBV6-5	-	TRBJ1-2	CASSSRGGAVYGYTF	TGTGCCAGCAGTTCCCGGGGCGGGGCGGTCTATGGCTACACCTTC
-	TRBV6-1	-	TRBJ2-1	CASSEVWVVSYNEQFF	TGTGCCAGCAGTGAAGTTTGGGTTGTCTCCTACAATGAGCAGTTCTTC
-	TRBV27	-	TRBJ2-7	CASKGDQDSYEQYF	TGTGCCAGCAAAGGGGACCAAGACTCCTACGAGCAGTACTTC
-	TRBV5-1	-	TRBJ2-3	CASSLRLSTDTQYF	TGCGCCAGCAGCTTAAGACTGAGCACAGATACGCAGTATTTT
once	TRBV2	-	TRBJ1-3	CASMQDSPNTIYF	TGTGCCAGCATGCAGGACAGCCCAAACACCATATATTTT
-	TRBV5-1	TRBD1	TRBJ1-5	CASSRQGGQPQHF	TGCGCCAGCAGTCGACAGGGGGGTCAGCCCCAGCATTTT
-	TRBV28	-	TRBJ2-5	CASSPRFLTKETQYF	TGTGCCAGCAGTCCCCGCTTTTTGACCAAAGAGACCCAGTACTTC
-	TRBV6-6	-	TRBJ2-7	CASRPTRDSSYEQYF	TGTGCCAGCAGGCCAACCAGGGATAGCTCCTACGAGCAGTACTTC
-	TRBV19	-	TRBJ2-5	CASSIDRAATQYF	TGTGCCAGTAGTATAGATCGGGCGGCGACCCAGTACTTC
-	TRBV10-2	-	TRBJ2-7	CASRGARTLWEQYF	TGCGCCAGCAGGGGCGCCCGGACTCTGTGGGAGCAGTACTTC
-	TRBV2	TRBD2	TRBJ2-7	CASGRELAGEQYF	TGTGCCAGCGGGAGGGAACTAGCGGGTGAGCAGTACTTC
-	TRBV5-1	TRBD2	TRBJ2-1	CASSLLTGGPYNEQFF	TGCGCCAGCAGCTTATTAACGGGAGGGCCCTACAATGAGCAGTTCTTC
-	TRBV29-1	-	TRBJ2-7	CSVGQVSDEQYF	TGCAGCGTTGGACAGGTCTCCGACGAGCAGTACTTC
few	TRBV7-8	-	TRBJ2-7	CASSSRRDASYEQYF	TGTGCCAGCAGCTCTAGAAGGGACGCCTCCTACGAGCAGTACTTC
-	TRBV5-1	-	TRBJ1-2	CASSLNGGGGQNNYGYTF	TGCGCCAGCAGCTTGAATGGGGGCGGGGGCCAGAACAACTATGGCTACACCTTC
-	TRBV2	TRBD1	TRBJ1-5	CASSAQGASNQPQHF	TGTGCCAGCAGTGCACAGGGGGCAAGCAATCAGCCCCAGCATTTT
-	TRBV15	TRBD1	TRBJ1-4	CATSRDQGGNEKLFF	TGTGCCACCAGCAGAGATCAGGGGGGAAATGAAAAACTGTTTTTT
-	TRBV6-1	-	TRBJ1-1	CASSPPGPSAFF	TGTGCCAGCAGCCCCCCCGGGCCGTCGGCTTTCTTT
-	TRBV7-2	-	TRBJ1-1	CAPAIGWDTEAFF	TGTGCCCCCGCGATAGGCTGGGACACTGAAGCTTTCTTT
once	TRBV28	TRBD1	TRBJ1-1	CASGTGARNTEAFF	TGTGCCAGTGGGACAGGGGCCCGTAACACTGAAGCTTTCTTT
-	TRBV5-6	-	TRBJ1-2	CASSLLLDYGPYGYTF	TGTGCCAGCAGCTTGTTGTTAGACTATGGCCCCTATGGCTACACCTTC
-	TRBV28	TRBD1	TRBJ1-5	CASSLGQGDNQPQHF	TGTGCCAGCAGTTTGGGACAGGGGGATAATCAGCCCCAGCATTTT
-	TRBV5-6	-	TRBJ2-7	CASSLARRYEQYF	TGTGCCAGCAGCTTGGCCAGACGCTACGAGCAGTACTTC
-	TRBV11-2	-	TRBJ2-5	CASSLDGGTVVETQYF	TGTGCCAGCAGCTTAGATGGGGGGACAGTCGTAGAGACCCAGTACTTC
-	TRBV28	-	TRBJ1-5	CASSLPGGGNQPQHF	TGTGCCAGCAGTTTGCCCGGGGGGGGCAATCAGCCCCAGCATTTT
-	TRBV28	TRBD1	TRBJ2-7	CASSQGTETYEQYF	TGTGCCAGCAGCCAGGGGACAGAAACCTACGAGCAGTACTTC
-	TRBV19	-	TRBJ2-2	CASSITGELFF	TGTGCCAGTAGTATCACCGGGGAGCTGTTTTTT
-	TRBV28	-	TRBJ2-2	CASSLRGTGELFF	TGTGCCAGCAGTTTAAGGGGCACCGGGGAGCTGTTTTTT
-	TRBV28	-	TRBJ1-5	CASRTGPYSNQPQHF	TGTGCCAGCAGGACAGGCCCTTATAGCAATCAGCCCCAGCATTTT
-	TRBV7-9	TRBD2	TRBJ2-4	CASRKHPGTSGGVVQYF	TGTGCCAGCAGAAAACATCCCGGGACTAGCGGGGGAGTGGTTCAGTACTTC